Listed here is a single T cell receptor (beta chain). In the authors' methods: Cell counts per sample came from amplifying reference gene primers. Assay used: immunoSEQ multiplex PCR; TCRdb lists only in-frame clones, some missing. Clonal size and the V and J genes are those of that table, whereas D and trimming came from the DNA. The repertoire holds roughly 97,000 clones, with 84% as singletons. The sample originates from a study of blood T cell repertoires in COVID-19. Looked up from germline, CDR1 is SGHVS and CDR2 is FQNEAQ. Between the trimmed V and J ends, which lost 4 bases and 7 bases, there was a span of 17 bases. This CDR3 has 15 residues.

Sequencing was performed on peripheral blood. This chain joins TRBV7-8 and TRBJ2-1, with D perhaps TRBD1 (6 bases). This TCR was recovered from a man aged 60 to 75 with acute or convalescent COVID-19. DNA of the CDR3: TGTGCCAGCAGCTCGATCCCGGGACAAATTAATGAGCAGTTCTTC. Protein sequence: CASSSIPGQINEQFF. The full variable domain, in which reference TRBV7-8 and TRBJ2-1 provide the parts outside the CDR3, is GAGVSQSPRYKVAKRGQDVALRCDPISGHVSLFWYQQALGQGPEFLTYFQNEAQLDKSGLPSDRFFAERPEGSVSTLKIQRTQQEDSAVYLCASSSIPGQINEQFFGPGTRLTVL.